These T cell receptor beta chains were read from a single sample in a study of blood T cell repertoires in COVID-19. The method was immunoSEQ multiplex PCR; TCRdb's version includes in-frame clones alone and lacks a portion of them. Here the sample spans approximately 300,000 clones, roughly nine tenths being singletons. Material: PBMCs or T cells enriched from blood (not recorded which). Receptors originate from a man aged 55 to 69 who had recovered from COVID-19. The CDR3 runs from the conserved cysteine through the conserved F or W. The D gene is left open where the match is weak. The size field is filled for only some rows; it gives once, few, many or a size class.

J: TRBJ2-5; D: -; V: TRBV19; size: -; length: 15; CDR3: CASSIGQTSQETQYF; DNA: TGTGCCAGTAGTATAGGGCAGACTAGTCAAGAGACCCAGTACTTC
J: TRBJ1-6; D: -; V: TRBV4-1; size: -; length: 16; CDR3: CASRSQGTTLQSPLHF; DNA: TGCGCCAGCAGGTCGCAGGGGACGACGCTCCAGTCACCCCTCCACTTT
J: TRBJ1-4; D: TRBD1; V: TRBV19; size: -; length: 13; CDR3: CATQGAQGEKLFF; DNA: TGTGCCACTCAGGGGGCGCAAGGTGAAAAACTGTTTTTT
J: TRBJ1-5; D: TRBD1; V: TRBV29-1; size: -; length: 14; CDR3: CSAVTGTANQPQHF; DNA: TGCAGCGCAGTGACCGGGACAGCAAATCAGCCCCAGCATTTT
J: TRBJ1-5; D: -; V: TRBV3-1/TRBV3-2; size: -; length: 15; CDR3: CASSRGPNPNQPQHF; DNA: TGTGCCAGCAGCCGGGGGCCTAACCCCAATCAGCCCCAGCATTTT
J: TRBJ2-1; D: -; V: TRBV11-3; size: once; length: 15; CDR3: CASSLDGSSYNEQFF; DNA: TGTGCCAGCAGCTTAGATGGCAGTTCCTACAATGAGCAGTTCTTC
J: TRBJ2-6; D: -; V: TRBV19; size: -; length: 14; CDR3: CASHVTAGANVLTF; DNA: TGTGCCAGTCACGTAACAGCTGGGGCCAACGTCCTGACTTTC
J: TRBJ2-7; D: TRBD1; V: TRBV6-5; size: -; length: 14; CDR3: CASRWDSANYEQYF; DNA: TGTGCCAGCAGGTGGGACAGTGCTAACTACGAGCAGTACTTC
J: TRBJ2-2; D: TRBD2; V: TRBV7-9; size: -; length: 16; CDR3: CASSLLAGMNTGELFF; DNA: TGTGCCAGCAGCCTACTAGCGGGGATGAACACCGGGGAGCTGTTTTTT
J: TRBJ1-5; D: -; V: TRBV6-2/TRBV6-3; size: -; length: 15; CDR3: CASSYSGGNNQPQHF; DNA: TGTGCCAGCAGTTATAGCGGAGGCAACAATCAGCCCCAGCATTTT
J: TRBJ1-2; D: -; V: TRBV3-1/TRBV3-2; size: -; length: 15; CDR3: CASSQDVGGTYGYTF; DNA: TGTGCCAGCAGCCAAGATGTCGGAGGGACCTATGGCTACACCTTC
J: TRBJ2-7; D: TRBD2; V: TRBV15; size: -; length: 14; CDR3: CATSRESGTYEQYF; DNA: TGTGCCACCAGCAGAGAGAGCGGGACCTACGAGCAGTACTTC
J: TRBJ2-7; D: TRBD1; V: TRBV7-3; size: -; length: 15; CDR3: CASSLDGTGSGEQYF; DNA: TGTGCCAGCAGCTTGGACGGGACAGGGTCGGGCGAGCAGTACTTC
J: TRBJ1-2; D: TRBD1; V: TRBV24-1; size: -; length: 15; CDR3: CATSDLKGTEDGYTF; DNA: TGTGCCACCAGTGATTTAAAGGGGACAGAAGATGGCTACACCTTC
J: TRBJ2-3; D: TRBD2; V: TRBV5-1; size: -; length: 16; CDR3: CASSLGALAGTDTQYF; DNA: TGCGCCAGCAGCTTGGGAGCACTAGCGGGCACAGATACGCAGTATTTT
J: TRBJ2-3; D: TRBD2; V: TRBV29-1; size: -; length: 13; CDR3: CSVLAGATDTQYF; DNA: TGCAGCGTTCTAGCGGGAGCCACAGATACGCAGTATTTT
J: TRBJ1-2; D: -; V: TRBV2; size: once; length: 13; CDR3: CASSALLQGGYTF; DNA: TGTGCCAGCAGTGCCCTGCTCCAGGGGGGCTACACCTTC
J: TRBJ2-1; D: TRBD1; V: TRBV4-1; size: once; length: 15; CDR3: CASSPGQGAVNEQFF; DNA: TGCGCCAGCAGCCCGGGACAGGGGGCGGTCAATGAGCAGTTCTTC
J: TRBJ2-1; D: TRBD1; V: TRBV7-9; size: -; length: 14; CDR3: CASSSNRGWGEQFF; DNA: TGTGCCAGCAGCTCGAACAGGGGATGGGGTGAGCAGTTCTTC
J: TRBJ1-4; D: -; V: TRBV5-1; size: -; length: 17; CDR3: CASSLATGPWGDEKLFF; DNA: TGCGCCAGCAGCTTGGCTACAGGACCATGGGGCGATGAAAAACTGTTTTTT
J: TRBJ2-2; D: TRBD1; V: TRBV5-1; size: -; length: 14; CDR3: CASQTGGSTGELFF; DNA: TGCGCCAGCCAGACAGGGGGAAGTACCGGGGAGCTGTTTTTT
J: TRBJ1-2; D: TRBD1; V: TRBV28; size: -; length: 14; CDR3: CASSFVQGAWGYTF; DNA: TGTGCCAGCAGTTTTGTCCAGGGGGCATGGGGCTACACCTTC
J: TRBJ1-5; D: TRBD1; V: TRBV2; size: -; length: 16; CDR3: CASSGGVTGTGQPQHF; DNA: TGTGCCAGCAGTGGGGGAGTGACAGGGACCGGACAGCCCCAGCATTTT
J: TRBJ1-6; D: -; V: TRBV27; size: -; length: 17; CDR3: CASSLFSGGEYNSPLHF; DNA: TGTGCCAGCAGTTTGTTTTCGGGAGGGGAGTATAATTCACCCCTCCACTTT
J: TRBJ1-2; D: TRBD1; V: TRBV9; size: -; length: 15; CDR3: CASSAGRTGFYGYTF; DNA: TGTGCCAGCAGCGCCGGAAGGACAGGATTCTATGGCTACACCTTC
J: TRBJ2-7; D: TRBD2; V: TRBV24-1; size: -; length: 16; CDR3: CATSDPTSGGSYEQYF; DNA: TGTGCCACCAGTGACCCGACTAGCGGGGGCTCCTACGAGCAGTACTTC
J: TRBJ2-3; D: TRBD2; V: TRBV3-1/TRBV3-2; size: -; length: 17; CDR3: CASSRGLAGRGTDTQYF; DNA: TGTGCCAGCAGCCGAGGACTAGCGGGACGGGGCACAGATACGCAGTATTTT
J: TRBJ2-3; D: TRBD2; V: TRBV5-5; size: -; length: 13; CDR3: CASSAGSGTTQYF; DNA: TGTGCCAGCAGCGCTGGAAGCGGGACTACGCAGTATTTT
J: TRBJ2-1; D: -; V: TRBV25-1; size: -; length: 13; CDR3: CASSVHTSNEQFF; DNA: TGTGCCAGCAGTGTCCATACTAGCAATGAGCAGTTCTTC
J: TRBJ2-7; D: TRBD2; V: TRBV5-1; size: -; length: 15; CDR3: CASSVLAGDHYEQYF; DNA: TGCGCCAGCAGTGTACTAGCGGGAGATCACTACGAGCAGTACTTC
J: TRBJ1-1; D: -; V: TRBV5-6; size: once; length: 14; CDR3: CASSLGHQNTEAFF; DNA: TGTGCCAGCAGCTTGGGGCACCAGAACACTGAAGCTTTCTTT
J: TRBJ2-3; D: TRBD1; V: TRBV7-2; size: few; length: 15; CDR3: CASSQNRGGTDTQYF; DNA: TGTGCCAGCAGCCAGAACAGGGGAGGCACAGATACGCAGTATTTT